Listed here are 4 T cell receptor beta chains from one sample, sequenced in a study of vaccination and CD4 T cells after COVID-19. These receptors' targets are unknown. Sequenced with the Oncomine TCR Beta short-read assay was DNA taken from cultured CD4+ T cells. MiXCR was run by TCRdb on the PCR reads, yielding one entry per CDR3 protein. The data show 10,000 or so distinct CDR3 sequences, with about 50% seen just once and around a third held by the top ten. Treatment noted: roughly 10-day PBMC culture with coronavirus spike peptide pools or control peptides (ViraFEST assay). The sample was CD4+ T cells from blood, cultured in vitro. The origin of the receptors is a human donor who had recovered from COVID-19.

The J gene is TRBJ1-1, the V gene TRBV5-6, with TRBD1 matching 7 bases. This CDR3 spans 15 amino acids. Germline V CDR1 and CDR2: SGHDT, YYEEEE. V was pared by 0 bases and J by 0 bases, with 2 bases of the junction left unmatched. CDR3 in amino acids: CASSLVGQLNTEAFF. As DNA, the CDR3 is TGTGCCAGCAGCTTGGTGGGACAGTTGAACACTGAAGCTTTCTTT.

The chain combines TRBV19 with TRBJ2-3; TRBD2 aligns across 11 bases. The length of the CDR3 is 16 residues. V was pared by 1 base and J by 6 bases, with 6 bases of the junction left unmatched. Germline V gives CDR1 LNHDA, CDR2 SQIVND (reference sequence). CDR3 bases: TGTGCCAGTAGTATAGGGGCTAGCGGGGGGAGGGATACGCAGTATTTT. This gives the protein CASSIGASGGRDTQYF.

This chain connects TRBV6-5 to TRBJ2-1, with TRBD1 matching 10 bases. Germline V gives CDR1 MNHEY, CDR2 SVGAGI. The CDR3 has 16 residues. Unmatched junction bases numbered 1, after V lost 2 bases and J lost 0 bases. The DNA for the CDR3 is TGTGCCAGCAGTTACGGGACAGGGGTCTCCTACAATGAGCAGTTCTTC. It yields the protein CASSYGTGVSYNEQFF.

The chain recombines TRBV6-2 or TRBV6-3 with TRBJ2-3; D not resolved. V shed 11 bases and J shed 4 bases, with 16 bases lying between them. The germline V gene encodes CDR1 MNHEY and CDR2 SVGEGT. CDR3 length: 13 amino acids. The CDR3 bases are TGTGCCGCTGCCCAGATAGAGCCAGATACGCAGTATTTT. This encodes CAAAQIEPDTQYF.